This T cell receptor beta chain was documented in a study of cytomegalovirus exposure and HLA in healthy donors. The table lists this clone with many counts. PCR involved 60 Vbeta and 13 Jbeta primers. TCRdb's copy holds only in-frame clones and misses some; the assay was immunoSEQ multiplex PCR. The sample has roughly 140,000 clones; under 70% are singletons. Per germline, CDR1 MNHNS and CDR2 SASEGT. The V and J ends lost 6 bases and 4 bases respectively, with 7 bases between them. This CDR3 has 12 amino acids. The sequenced sample was PBMCs. The V and J genes are TRBV6-1 and TRBJ1-5, with a weak D call TRBD1 (5 bases). This clonotype was obtained from a woman in her twenties or thirties in good health and CMV-seropositive. This CDR3 is CASSRDNQPQHF. As DNA, the CDR3 is TGTGCCAGCAGCAGGGATAATCAGCCCCAGCATTTT.